This T cell receptor (beta chain) emerged from a study of vaccination effects on CD4 cells after COVID-19. Repertoires were generated with immunoSEQ multiplex PCR, while TCRdb's copy carries only in-frame clones and drops some. The sample has 50,000 to 75,000 clones, 72% seen once. The CDR3 is made up of 16 amino acids. The V and J ends lost 1 base and 4 bases respectively, with 16 bases between them. CDR1 and CDR2 from the germline V gene are SGHAT and FQNNGV. Cells that had been cultured for roughly ten days were the source of isolated CD4+ T cells. Cultures received IL-2 medium that replaced half the medium on days 3 and 7. This clone was picked up one time. As yet, its antigen is unknown.

This TCR was recovered from a human donor who had a prior SARS-CoV-2 infection. The rearrangement joins TRBV11-2 to TRBJ2-5; TRBD2 is a possible D gene (7 bases). Sequenced here: CD4+ T cells from PBMCs cultured without peptide, sampled before COVID-19 vaccination. The DNA of the CDR3 is TGTGCCAGCAGCTTAGCGGTAACAGGGAGGGGAGAGACCCAGTACTTC. Protein sequence: CASSLAVTGRGETQYF.